This is a list of T cell receptor beta chains from one sample in a study of blood T cell repertoires in COVID-19. Libraries were prepared by immunoSEQ multiplex PCR; TCRdb keeps only in-frame clonotypes and omits some of them. The data show under 200,000 clones, roughly four fifths seen once. The specimen sequenced was PBMCs or T cells enriched from blood (not recorded which). The receptors shown here come from a man over 45 who had recovered from COVID-19. CDR3s include the opening cysteine and the closing phenylalanine or tryptophan. A D gene is named only where the DNA matches it firmly. The size of a clone is reported for some rows only, either as once, few or many, or as a class for expanded clones.

V gene	J gene	clone size	D gene	CDR3 DNA	CDR3 protein
TRBV5-1	TRBJ1-2	NA	NA	TGCGCCAGCAGCTTGAGGGGAGGTGATGGCTACACCTTC	CASSLRGGDGYTF
TRBV2	TRBJ2-2	NA	NA	TGTGCCAGCAGTGAGGGAGTCGGGGAGCTGTTTTTT	CASSEGVGELFF
TRBV19	TRBJ1-3	NA	NA	TGTGCCAGTAGTATTCTTCCCGGTAACTCTGGAAACACCATATATTTT	CASSILPGNSGNTIYF
TRBV30	TRBJ1-5	NA	TRBD1	TGTGCCTGGAGTCCGGGGCAGGGGGCCAATCAGCCCCAGCATTTT	CAWSPGQGANQPQHF
TRBV11-2	TRBJ1-2	NA	NA	TGTGCCAGCAGCTTAGAGGGGGCCGCTAACTATGGCTACACCTTC	CASSLEGAANYGYTF
TRBV3-1/TRBV3-2	TRBJ2-5	NA	TRBD2	TGTGCCAGCAGCCAAGTCGGAGCGGGGAGAGAGACCCAGTACTTC	CASSQVGAGRETQYF
TRBV7-8	TRBJ1-2	once	TRBD1	TGTGCCAGCAGCTTGCTACCGGGACAGGGTTTTTCTGGCTACACCTTC	CASSLLPGQGFSGYTF
TRBV3-1/TRBV3-2	TRBJ2-5	NA	NA	TGTGCCAGCAGCCAGGGGGCTACCCTCCGGGAGACCCAGTACTTC	CASSQGATLRETQYF
TRBV7-6	TRBJ1-2	once	NA	TGTGCCAGCAGCCCTGTTGTAGGGGTAAACTATGGCTACACCTTC	CASSPVVGVNYGYTF
TRBV10-3	TRBJ1-5	many	NA	TGTGCCATCAGTAGACAAGCAACTGGAGGGACTTCGGCTCAGCCCCAGCATTTT	CAISRQATGGTSAQPQHF
TRBV28	TRBJ1-4	NA	NA	TGTGCCAGCAGTTCGTCAGGGCCTCCTGAAAAACTGTTTTTT	CASSSSGPPEKLFF
TRBV27	TRBJ1-6	NA	NA	TGTGCCAGCAGTTTAGGGATTTGGCGGGGAGTTTCACCCCTCCACTTT	CASSLGIWRGVSPLHF
TRBV5-6	TRBJ2-1	NA	TRBD1	TGTGCCAGCAGCTTACAGGGGGCGGGTTACAATGAGCAGTTCTTC	CASSLQGAGYNEQFF
TRBV27	TRBJ1-1	NA	TRBD1	TGTGCCAGCAGCATGGGACAGGAGAACACTGAAGCTTTCTTT	CASSMGQENTEAFF
TRBV4-3	TRBJ1-2	NA	NA	TGCGCCAGCAGCCGAGGACAGTCCTATGGCTACACCTTC	CASSRGQSYGYTF
TRBV14	TRBJ1-2	NA	NA	TGTGCCAGCAGCCAAGAGATGGCCCGTCCAGGCCATGGCTACACCTTC	CASSQEMARPGHGYTF
TRBV2	TRBJ2-2	once	TRBD1	TGTGCCAGCAAGACCGGGACAGGGGACACCGGGGAGCTGTTTTTT	CASKTGTGDTGELFF
TRBV3-1/TRBV3-2	TRBJ1-1	once	NA	TGTGCCAGCAGCCAATGGGGCGGCTCTGAAGCTTTCTTT	CASSQWGGSEAFF
TRBV5-1	TRBJ1-4	NA	NA	TGCGCCAGCAGCTTCGGGACAAGCTCAACTAATGAAAAACTGTTTTTT	CASSFGTSSTNEKLFF
TRBV19	TRBJ1-2	NA	NA	TGTGCCAGTAGTGACTACGGGGGAACTAACTATGGCTACACCTTC	CASSDYGGTNYGYTF
TRBV7-2	TRBJ2-5	NA	NA	TGTGCCACGAGAGGTGGCAGTCAAGAGACCCAGTACTTC	CATRGGSQETQYF
TRBV7-9	TRBJ1-4	NA	NA	TGTGCCAGCAGCTTAGCGGAAATCCCTCGAGGCGAAAAACTGTTTTTT	CASSLAEIPRGEKLFF
TRBV6-2/TRBV6-3	TRBJ1-2	once	NA	TGTGCCAGCAGCCGAGGACAGACTAACTATGGCTACACCTTC	CASSRGQTNYGYTF
TRBV5-1	TRBJ1-6	few	TRBD1	TGCGCCAGCAGCTTTCAGGGGGCAAATTCACCCCTCCACTTT	CASSFQGANSPLHF
TRBV5-5	TRBJ1-5	NA	TRBD1	TGTGCCAGCAGCTTGAGATCGACAGGGGGCATCAATCAGCCCCAGCATTTT	CASSLRSTGGINQPQHF
TRBV4-1	TRBJ2-7	NA	NA	TGCGCCAGCAGCCAAACTGACTACGCGGAGCAGTACTTC	CASSQTDYAEQYF
TRBV13	TRBJ1-6	NA	NA	TGTGCCAGCAGCTTGTCAGGGGCTCGGAATTCACCCCTCCACTTT	CASSLSGARNSPLHF
TRBV7-8	TRBJ1-5	NA	NA	TGTGCCAGCAGCTTAGCTGGGGCAGCCAATCAGCCCCAGCATTTT	CASSLAGAANQPQHF
TRBV2	TRBJ2-5	NA	TRBD2	TGTGCCAGCAGTACTAGCGGGAGCTACCAAGAGACCCAGTACTTC	CASSTSGSYQETQYF
TRBV5-1	TRBJ1-2	once	NA	TGCGCCAGCAGCCTCACCCTTACACAGGGAGACTATGGCTACACCTTC	CASSLTLTQGDYGYTF